This TCR beta chain originates from a study of blood T cell repertoires in COVID-19. Overall study: The samples span acute and convalescent COVID-19 from the United States, Italy and Spain.

Original processing notes: By means of reference gene primer amplification, nucleated cell counts were estimated. The assay was immunoSEQ multiplex PCR, and TCRdb's table has in-frame clones only and misses some. V and J calls and clone size are those listed in that table; D and trimming were worked out from the DNA. The repertoire includes roughly 140,000 clones, under 85% of them detected once, and over 5% sits in the top ten. V dropped 5 bases and J dropped 4; count of bases not matched to a gene: 4. The CDR3 has 14 amino acids. The germline V gene encodes CDR1 MNHNY and CDR2 SVGAGI (reference sequence).

Sequencing was done on a sample of peripheral blood. This TCR came from a human donor in a cohort sampled during active COVID-19. The chain uses TRBV6-6 and TRBJ2-2, with TRBD1 matching over 7 bases. In DNA form, the CDR3 reads TGTGCCAGCAGTACGACAGGGAGCACCGGGGAGCTGTTTTTT. This encodes CASSTTGSTGELFF.